The T cell receptor (beta chain) described here comes from a study of blood T cell repertoires in COVID-19. Study background: Acute-phase and convalescent COVID-19 samples originated in the United States, Italy and Spain. The cDNA or gDNA used as material had been derived from T cells, B-cell-depleted T cells, or PBMCs.

Germline values: CDR1 LNHDA, CDR2 SQIVND (reference sequence). Trimming cost V 3 bases and J 5 bases; bases outside gene matches: 9. The CDR3 spans 17 residues. Produced via immunoSEQ multiplex PCR; TCRdb's table is partial and in-frame only. This sample has some 240,000 clones, with 75% to 90% found just once. Enrollment of patients from Seattle took place during active infection, with longitudinal follow-up. The clonotype comes from a woman between 65 and 79 years old with COVID-19, enrolled during active disease. The gene calls are TRBV19 and TRBJ2-5, with 13 bases fitting TRBD2. The sample comprised peripheral blood. In nucleotides, the CDR3 is TGTGCCAGTAGTATCGCGGGGGGGACTAGCGGGATGGAGACCCAGTACTTC. Encoded protein: CASSIAGGTSGMETQYF.